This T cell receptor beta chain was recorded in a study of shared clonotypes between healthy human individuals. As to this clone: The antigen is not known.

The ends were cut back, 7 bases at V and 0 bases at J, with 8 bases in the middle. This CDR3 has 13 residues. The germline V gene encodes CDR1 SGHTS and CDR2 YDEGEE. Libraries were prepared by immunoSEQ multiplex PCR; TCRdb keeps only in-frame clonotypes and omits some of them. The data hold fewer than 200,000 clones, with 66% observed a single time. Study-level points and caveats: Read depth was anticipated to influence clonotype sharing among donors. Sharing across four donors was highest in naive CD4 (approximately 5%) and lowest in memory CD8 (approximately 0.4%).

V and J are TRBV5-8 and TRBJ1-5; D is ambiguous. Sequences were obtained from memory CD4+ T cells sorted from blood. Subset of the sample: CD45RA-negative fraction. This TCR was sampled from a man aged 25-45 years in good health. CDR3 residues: CASARDSNQPQHF. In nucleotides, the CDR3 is TGTGCCAGCGCGAGGGATAGCAATCAGCCCCAGCATTTT.